The 15 T cell receptor beta chains given below trace back to one sample, sequenced in a study of early T cells in non-severe SARS-CoV-2 infection. TCRdb reanalysed the 5' RACE reads using MiXCR and keeps one entry per CDR3 protein. The sample contains 85,000 to 120,000 distinct CDR3 sequences, roughly 14% of which appear only once. The sequencing sample was made of whole blood. The receptors derive from an adult who was a healthcare worker with PCR-confirmed SARS-CoV-2 infection or an uninfected control (not recorded which).

This clonotype showed up many times. The chain links TRBV20-1 to TRBJ2-1; D remains ambiguous. Germline V gene lookup returns CDR1 DFQATT and CDR2 SNEGSKA (reference sequence). The CDR3 runs to 8 residues. This CDR3 reads CRMHEQFF. The CDR3 nucleotides are TGCAGAATGCATGAGCAGTTCTTC.

In this sample, this clonotype turned up many times. The chain links TRBV18 to TRBJ1-1; the match to TRBD1 covers 10 bases. Trimming took 2 bases from V and 8 from J; bases not matched to a gene: 8. The CDR3 runs 15 residues. From germline, CDR1 is KGHSH and CDR2 LQKENI. The CDR3 loop reads CASSPVSGTGDEAFF. Here the CDR3 DNA reads TGTGCCAGCTCACCAGTCTCCGGGACAGGGGACGAAGCTTTCTTT.

This clonotype was counted ten times or more. The V call is TRBV11-2, the J call TRBJ2-1; D gene uncertain. Trimming removed 3 bases at V and 7 bases at J, with 10 bases between. The CDR3 has 13 amino acids. Germline lookup yields CDR1 SGHAT and CDR2 FQNNGV. CDR3 residues: CASSFRTINEQFF. CDR3 nucleotide sequence: TGTGCCAGCAGCTTCAGGACGATTAATGAGCAGTTCTTC.

This clonotype showed up many times. This sequence joins TRBV11-2 and TRBJ2-1, with 7 bases that match TRBD2. The germline V gene has CDR1 SGHAT and CDR2 FQNNGV. The CDR3 consists of 15 residues. The J segment lost 8 bases and the V segment lost 1 base, leaving 8 bases of the junction unmatched. The CDR3 bases are TGTGCCAGCAGCTTAGGGGGAGGGGCGCGGGATGAGCAGTTCTTC. Encoded protein: CASSLGGGARDEQFF.

This clonotype was seen repeatedly, ten times or more. The chain combines TRBV5-1 with TRBJ2-7; 15 nucleotides agree with TRBD2. V dropped 4 bases and J dropped 2; count of bases not matched to a gene: 7. The CDR3 is made up of 17 amino acids. CDR1 and CDR2 from the germline V gene are SGHRS and YFSETQ. This chain's CDR3 is CASSRGLAGGPAYEQYF. The CDR3 region has the DNA TGCGCCAGCAGCAGGGGACTAGCGGGAGGTCCCGCCTACGAGCAGTACTTC.

This clonotype ranks as medium-sized. The genes are TRBV20-1 and TRBJ1-2; D is ambiguous. The CDR3 is 12 amino acids. Germline V gene data show CDR1 as DFQATT and CDR2 as SNEGSKA (reference sequence). V lost 3 bases to trimming and J lost 3 bases, with 8 bases between them. The CDR3 nucleotides read TGCAGTGCTAGTTTGTCGGACTATGGCTACACCTTC. This gives the protein CSASLSDYGYTF.

This clonotype came up many times. V gene TRBV12-3 or TRBV12-4 combines with J gene TRBJ1-2; D remains ambiguous. CDR3 length equals 13 residues. V gave up 6 bases and J gave up 8 bases, with 16 bases separating them. The CDR3 nucleotides read TGTGCCAGCAGCCCAACCGGAGTGAGGGGCTACACCTTC. Translating it yields CASSPTGVRGYTF.

There are many counts of this clonotype. This chain links TRBV11-2 with TRBJ2-1; tentatively, D is TRBD2 (6 bases). The CDR3 loop spans 16 amino acids. Trimming left V 5 bases short and J 2 bases short, with 16 bases between. The germline V gene encodes CDR1 SGHAT and CDR2 FQNNGV. The CDR3 DNA reads TGTGCCAGCAGCCCCGGGGGTAGCGGACCCTACAATGAGCAGTTCTTC. It translates to CASSPGGSGPYNEQFF.

This clonotype was detected a few times. The chain carries TRBV28 and TRBJ2-7, with D unresolved. V lost 10 bases and J lost 2, with 12 bases in between. Germline assignment: CDR1 MDHEN and CDR2 SYDVKM. This CDR3 is built from 12 residues. The CDR3 sequence is CATSVSPYEQYF. The CDR3 DNA is TGTGCCACCTCAGTTTCCCCCTACGAGCAGTACTTC.

The V call is TRBV28, the J call TRBJ2-2; no reliable D call. The germline CDR1 and CDR2 sequences are MDHEN and SYDVKM. CDR3 length: 17 amino acids. V was clipped by 3 bases and J by 5 bases, with 19 bases between them. The chain's CDR3 is CASSFWSSTEDTGELFF. DNA for the CDR3: TGTGCCAGCAGTTTCTGGAGCTCGACGGAAGATACCGGGGAGCTGTTTTTT.

The V gene is TRBV6-5, the J gene TRBJ1-2; D is possibly TRBD1 (5 bases). This CDR3 contains 16 residues. Trimming shortened V by 0 bases and J by 5 bases, and 16 bases separated the two germline ends. Germline lookup yields CDR1 MNHEY and CDR2 SVGAGI. The CDR3 region has the DNA TGTGCCAGCAGTTACTCCCTAGGGGAGGTAGGGTATGGCTACACCTTC. Translation: CASSYSLGEVGYGYTF.

This clonotype was recorded at least ten times. V and J are TRBV19 and TRBJ1-5; tentatively, D is TRBD1 (5 bases). The CDR3 has 17 residues. V lost 5 bases to trimming and J lost 0 bases, with 17 bases between them. Germline V gene data show CDR1 as LNHDA and CDR2 as SQIVND (reference sequence). CDR3 DNA sequence: TGTGCCAGTAGTCGGGTAAGGGGAACCTTTAGCAATCAGCCCCAGCATTTT. It translates to CASSRVRGTFSNQPQHF.

This clonotype was detected many times. This chain links TRBV7-9 with TRBJ1-1, with 7 bases identical to TRBD1. J was trimmed by 3 bases and V by 3 bases; bases with no gene match: 1. CDR3 size: 13 residues. CDR1 is SEHNR, CDR2 FQNEAQ, per germline (reference sequence). In nucleotides, the CDR3 is TGTGCCAGCAGCTTCGGACAGGACACTGAAGCTTTCTTT. It is translated as CASSFGQDTEAFF.

V and J are TRBV6-2 or TRBV6-3 and TRBJ2-1, with no clear D. The length of the CDR3 is 15 residues. In germline, CDR1 is MNHEY, CDR2 SVGEGT. V was trimmed by 2 bases and J by 9 bases, leaving 17 bases between them. This chain's CDR3 is CASSYGPLLKGEQFF. CDR3 DNA sequence: TGTGCCAGCAGTTACGGCCCCCTACTAAAGGGTGAGCAGTTCTTC.

This clonotype was detected only a few times. V gene TRBV5-1 combines with J gene TRBJ2-7, with TRBD1 matching over 8 bases. The CDR3 is made up of 14 amino acids. V lost 4 bases, J lost 7 bases, and 10 bases stayed unmatched. CDR1 is SGHRS and CDR2 is YFSETQ in the germline V gene. Written as DNA, the CDR3 is TGCGCCAGCAGCCTGGGGGACAGGCTGGGGGAGCAGTACTTC. This codes for CASSLGDRLGEQYF.